The next 19 T cell receptor beta chains were all read from a single sample in a study of blood T cell repertoires in COVID-19. Clones were read by immunoSEQ multiplex PCR, and TCRdb kept only the in-frame ones, dropping some. The sample consists of approximately 60,000 clones, 85% to 90% of them appearing once. The sequencing input was peripheral blood. All receptors come from a middle-aged man with active COVID-19.

V gene TRBV19 combines with J gene TRBJ2-2; 9 nucleotides line up with TRBD1. The CDR3 consists of 16 residues. With V trimmed by 5 bases and J by 5 bases, 9 bases remained unmatched. The germline CDR1 and CDR2 sequences are LNHDA and SQIVND (reference sequence). CDR3 DNA: TGTGCCAGTAGTCTCCCGGACAGGGGAAGGACCGGGGAGCTGTTTTTT. It translates to CASSLPDRGRTGELFF.

The CDR3 spells CASAQGGYGYTF. The CDR3 DNA follows: TGTGCCAGCGCACAGGGGGGCTATGGCTACACCTTC. The chain carries TRBV6-5 and TRBJ1-2; 8 bases map to TRBD1. Germline values: CDR1 MNHEY, CDR2 SVGAGI. The CDR3 covers 12 residues. J gave up 4 bases and V 8 bases, and 3 bases lay outside the gene matches.

The chain combines TRBV6-5 with TRBJ1-5; the match to TRBD1 covers 9 bases. Germline loops: CDR1 MNHEY, CDR2 SVGAGI. This CDR3 spans 15 amino acids. J was trimmed by 0 bases and V by 6 bases; bases with no gene match: 3. The CDR3 region is CASRKDRGSNQPQHF. For the CDR3, the DNA is TGTGCCAGCAGGAAGGACAGGGGTAGCAATCAGCCCCAGCATTTT.

The chain joins TRBV7-2 to TRBJ2-3, with 13 bases matching TRBD2. CDR3 length: 18 residues. The V gene's germline CDR1 is SGHTA and CDR2 FQGNSA. With 1 base clipped from V and 6 bases from J, the junction kept 10 bases outside the gene matches. CDR3 coding DNA: TGTGCCAGCAGCTTAGGTCCAACTAGCGGGAGGGCCCAGGATACGCAGTATTTT. Translating it yields CASSLGPTSGRAQDTQYF.

The rearrangement links TRBV29-1 to TRBJ2-1; 14 bases fit TRBD2. After removal of 8 bases from V and 5 bases from J, the junction contained 2 bases not matched to a gene. CDR3 length equals 13 residues. The germline V gene has CDR1 SQVTM and CDR2 ANQGSEA. The CDR3 nucleotides are TGCAGCCCGGGACTAGCGGGAGACAATGAGCAGTTCTTC. Residues: CSPGLAGDNEQFF.

This chain links TRBV28 with TRBJ1-1, with 9 bases matching TRBD1. CDR3 length equals 15 residues. Germline lookup yields CDR1 MDHEN and CDR2 SYDVKM. The V and J ends lost 8 bases and 0 bases, in that order; junction bases with no gene match: 7. The CDR3 region has the DNA TGTGCCAGCGGAAGACAGGGGGGGTTGAACACTGAAGCTTTCTTT. Amino acid sequence: CASGRQGGLNTEAFF.

The V and J genes are TRBV29-1 and TRBJ2-7; D is unclear. The CDR3 is 13 residues long. Germline V CDR1 and CDR2: SQVTM, ANQGSEA. The ends were cut back, 4 bases at V and 0 bases at J, with 10 bases in the middle. CDR3 loop: CSVVLMSSYEQYF. The CDR3 DNA follows: TGCAGCGTTGTTCTTATGAGCTCCTACGAGCAGTACTTC.

This sequence joins TRBV5-6 and TRBJ2-2; perhaps TRBD1 as D (5 bases). CDR3 length: 15 amino acids. V dropped 4 bases and J dropped 5 bases, with 15 bases sitting between them. Germline V gives CDR1 SGHDT, CDR2 YYEEEE. The CDR3 region is CASSPGSQGTGELFF. The CDR3 nucleotides read TGTGCCAGCAGCCCCGGATCCCAGGGAACCGGGGAGCTGTTTTTT.

J is TRBJ2-1 and V is TRBV6-4; tentatively, D is TRBD2 (6 bases). The CDR3 length is 15 residues. Trimming took off 2 bases at V and 0 bases at J, with 8 bases between the two ends. Germline values: CDR1 MRHNA, CDR2 SNTAGT. The CDR3 nucleotides read TGTGCCAGCAGTGACGCGGGGAGCTCCTACAATGAGCAGTTCTTC. It translates to CASSDAGSSYNEQFF.

This chain connects TRBV5-4 to TRBJ2-6, with unresolved D. The V gene lost 5 bases and the J gene lost 2 bases, with 5 bases spanning the gap. The germline V gene encodes CDR1 SGHNT and CDR2 YYREEE (reference sequence). The CDR3 spans 13 residues. The CDR3 coding sequence is TGTGCCAGCAGTCGTGCTGGGGCCAACGTCCTGACTTTC. Its protein is CASSRAGANVLTF. Drawing the rest from reference TRBV5-4 and TRBJ2-6, the complete variable domain is ETGVTQSPTHLIKTRGQQVTLRCSSQSGHNTVSWYQQALGQGPQFIFQYYREEENGRGNFPPRFSGLQFPNYSSELNVNALELDDSALYLCASSRAGANVLTFGAGSRLTVL.

This clone was found once. The genes are TRBV29-1 and TRBJ1-2, with 9 bases that match TRBD1. Germline V lookup: CDR1 SQVTM, CDR2 ANQGSEA. This CDR3 region has 13 residues. Trimming at V came to 6 bases and at J to 3 bases, leaving 5 bases not matched to a gene. DNA for the CDR3: TGCAGCGTGACACAGGGGGCGGACTATGGCTACACCTTC. It is translated as CSVTQGADYGYTF.

The chain employs TRBV5-1 and TRBJ2-3; a weak D match, TRBD2 (6 bases). CDR1 is SGHRS, CDR2 YFSETQ, per germline. V lost 4 bases and J lost 5, with 14 bases in between. The CDR3 is made up of 14 amino acids. CDR3 region: CASSRGELQDTQYF. CDR3 sequence (DNA): TGCGCCAGCAGCCGCGGGGAGCTCCAAGATACGCAGTATTTT.

By sample share, this clone is medium-sized. V gene TRBV5-1 combines with J gene TRBJ1-2; 8 nucleotides line up with TRBD1. This CDR3 is built from 16 residues. Germline loops: CDR1 SGHRS, CDR2 YFSETQ. V was clipped by 3 bases and J by 3 bases; unmatched bases: 10. This CDR3 reads CASSSEPGGLDYGYTF. DNA of the CDR3: TGCGCCAGCAGCTCGGAGCCAGGGGGCTTAGACTATGGCTACACCTTC.

In DNA form, the CDR3 reads TGTGCCAGCAGATCCCTAAAAGCTATCTCCCTAGGAACTGCCTACAATGAGCAGTTCTTC. It is translated as CASRSLKAISLGTAYNEQFF. The chain joins TRBV28 to TRBJ2-1; D gene ambiguous. The CDR3 runs to 20 residues. Germline V gene lookup returns CDR1 MDHEN and CDR2 SYDVKM. The V gene lost 6 bases and the J gene lost 2 bases, with 29 bases spanning the gap.

A remark on this clone: At the DNA level, this CDR3 is encoded by other sequences in the same sample as well. The chain is built from TRBV19 and TRBJ2-7; 13 bases agree with TRBD2. Germline V gives CDR1 LNHDA, CDR2 SQIVND (reference sequence). Trimming at V came to 6 bases and at J to 1 base, leaving 3 bases not matched to a gene. CDR3 length: 15 amino acids. CDR3 nucleotides: TGTGCCAGTAGCCGACTAGCGGGAGGTTCCTACGAGCAGTACTTC. This gives the protein CASSRLAGGSYEQYF.

V and J are TRBV5-1 and TRBJ1-6, with D maybe TRBD1 (6 bases). Per germline, CDR1 SGHRS and CDR2 YFSETQ. This CDR3 spans 15 amino acids. The V gene lost 4 bases and the J gene lost 7 bases, with 15 bases spanning the gap. CDR3: CASSPEGGRNSPLHF. As DNA, the CDR3 is TGCGCCAGCAGCCCGGAGGGGGGGCGGAATTCACCCCTCCACTTT.

This clone was seen only a few times. This chain joins TRBV15 and TRBJ1-3, with D unclear. The CDR3 sequence is 16 residues long. Germline V gene sequence: CDR1 LNHNV, CDR2 YYDKDF (reference sequence). With 0 bases removed from V and 4 bases from J, the gap between germline ends came to 13 bases. The CDR3 DNA is TGTGCCACCAGCAGAGATGTCCTAGGAACGGGAAACACCATATATTTT. Its translation is CATSRDVLGTGNTIYF.

This chain connects TRBV19 to TRBJ2-1; D not resolved. V gave up 5 bases and J gave up 6 bases, with 20 bases separating them. The germline CDR1 and CDR2 sequences are LNHDA and SQIVND (reference sequence). This CDR3 spans 16 amino acids. The CDR3 region is CASSDSGASTGNEQFF. In DNA, the CDR3 is TGTGCCAGTAGTGATTCCGGCGCTTCAACGGGCAATGAGCAGTTCTTC.

The chain carries TRBV9 and TRBJ2-7; a weak D match, TRBD2 (5 bases). Germline CDR1 reads SGDLS; CDR2 reads YYNGEE. This CDR3 has 13 amino acids. Trimming cost V 3 bases and J 3 bases, with 10 bases left between them. CDR3 nucleotides: TGTGCCAGCAGCGACGCCGGGAACTACGAGCAGTACTTC. Translating it yields CASSDAGNYEQYF. Drawing the rest from reference TRBV9 and TRBJ2-7, the complete variable domain is DSGVTQTPKHLITATGQRVTLRCSPRSGDLSVYWYQQSLDQGLQFLIQYYNGEERAKGNILERFSAQQFPDLHSELNLSSLELGDSALYFCASSDAGNYEQYFGPGTRLTVT.